Following are 15 T cell receptor beta chains from one sample sequenced in a study of blood T cells in healthy people across ages. Using a J-beta primer mix together with a sample-barcoded 5' primer, a second PCR was run for roughly 7 to 12 cycles. TCRdb ran MiXCR on the 5' RACE reads and lists one entry per CDR3 protein. In the table there are 1.5 million to 2 million distinct CDR3 sequences, roughly 49% of which are singletons. What was sequenced was blood. The receptor set was obtained from a woman in her thirties or forties in good health.

The sample holds a few counts of this clonotype. The rearrangement joins TRBV15 to TRBJ2-7; 8 bases agree with TRBD1. The V gene end was trimmed by 2 bases and the J gene end by 0 bases; junction bases not matched to a gene: 3. CDR3 length: 15 amino acids. Looked up from germline, CDR1 is LNHNV and CDR2 is YYDKDF (reference sequence). CDR3 DNA sequence: TGTGCCACCAGCAGAACCGGGACAGGCTCCTACGAGCAGTACTTC. Translated: CATSRTGTGSYEQYF.

The V call is TRBV4-2, the J call TRBJ1-1; D ambiguous. Germline CDR1 and CDR2: LGHNA and YNFKEQ. The CDR3 spans 15 residues. The V gene lost 0 bases and the J gene lost 5 bases, with 13 bases spanning the gap. CDR3 nucleotides: TGTGCCAGCAGCCAAGATACCCACGCGGGGACTGAAGCTTTCTTT. This codes for CASSQDTHAGTEAFF.

This chain connects TRBV20-1 to TRBJ2-3; 7 bases line up with TRBD1. This CDR3 region has 14 residues. Germline CDR1 reads DFQATT; CDR2 reads SNEGSKA (reference sequence). The ends lost 3 bases at V and 2 bases at J; junction bases unmatched: 5. CDR3 nucleotide sequence: TGCAGTGCTAGTGGGGGACAGCTCACAGATACGCAGTATTTT. Amino acid sequence: CSASGGQLTDTQYF.

The chain recombines TRBV5-1 with TRBJ2-3; D is undetermined. Germline V gene lookup returns CDR1 SGHRS and CDR2 YFSETQ. V was cut by 3 bases and J by 0 bases, with 17 bases left in between. The CDR3 runs 17 residues. The CDR3 spells CASSSLHSYPSTDTQYF. In DNA, the CDR3 is TGCGCCAGCAGCTCGCTACACAGTTACCCTAGCACAGATACGCAGTATTTT.

CDR3 bases: TGTGCCACCAGCAGTACCAGCTCCTACAATGAGCAGTTCTTC. Translated, it gives CATSSTSSYNEQFF. This rearrangement joins TRBV15 to TRBJ2-1; unclear D gene. The CDR3 length is 14 residues. Trimming removed 3 bases from V and 0 bases from J, with 6 bases in between. Per the germline V gene, CDR1 is LNHNV and CDR2 is YYDKDF (reference sequence). The whole variable domain, remainder taken from reference TRBV15 and TRBJ2-1, is DAMVIQNPRYQVTQFGKPVTLSCSQTLNHNVMYWYQQKSSQAPKLLFHYYDKDFNNEADTPDNFQSRRPNTSFCFLDIRSPGLGDTAMYLCATSSTSSYNEQFFGPGTRLTVL.

This clonotype was counted only a few times. The rearrangement links TRBV7-2 to TRBJ1-2, with 7 bases identical to TRBD1. The CDR3 sequence is 13 residues long. The germline V gene encodes CDR1 SGHTA and CDR2 FQGNSA. Trimming cost V 6 bases and J 5 bases; bases outside gene matches: 6. CDR3 region: CASRPTGRYGYTF. CDR3 nucleotide sequence: TGTGCCAGCAGACCGACAGGGAGGTATGGCTACACCTTC. Full variable domain (rest looked up from reference TRBV7-2 and TRBJ1-2): GAGVSQSPSNKVTEKGKDVELRCDPISGHTALYWYRQSLGQGLEFLIYFQGNSAPDKSGLPSDRFSAERTGGSVSTLTIQRTQQEDSAVYLCASRPTGRYGYTFGSGTRLTVV.

The genes are TRBV4-2 and TRBJ2-5; 11 nucleotides agree with TRBD2. V trimming: 1 base; J trimming: 4 bases; junction bases outside the gene matches: 5. CDR1 LGHNA and CDR2 YNFKEQ come from the germline V gene. The length of the CDR3 is 16 residues. CDR3 protein: CASSQGVAGGVETQYF. In nucleotides, the CDR3 is TGTGCCAGCAGCCAAGGAGTAGCGGGGGGGGTAGAGACCCAGTACTTC.

This clonotype was counted a single time. The chain couples TRBV5-1 to TRBJ1-1, with a weak D call TRBD1 (6 bases). Deletions cut 6 bases from V and 1 base from J, with 13 bases between. The CDR3 has 14 residues. Germline V gives CDR1 SGHRS, CDR2 YFSETQ. CDR3 loop: CASTEQGGNTEAFF. CDR3 bases: TGCGCCAGCACCGAACAGGGAGGGAACACTGAAGCTTTCTTT.

The rearrangement joins TRBV15 to TRBJ2-3; D uncertain. The V gene lost 1 base and the J gene lost 4 bases, with 12 bases spanning the gap. CDR1 LNHNV and CDR2 YYDKDF come from the germline V gene (reference sequence). This CDR3 spans 15 amino acids. The CDR3, as DNA: TGTGCCACCAGCAGAGTAGAAGGAAATTCAGATACGCAGTATTTT. This gives the protein CATSRVEGNSDTQYF.

The chain has TRBV4-1 and TRBJ1-2, with 8 bases lining up with TRBD1. With 1 base clipped from V and 2 bases from J, the junction kept 12 bases outside the gene matches. Germline V lookup: CDR1 MGHRA, CDR2 YSYEKL. The CDR3 totals 18 residues. This CDR3 is CASSQASGQVPLNYGYTF. The CDR3 bases are TGCGCCAGCAGCCAAGCCTCGGGACAGGTTCCACTAAACTATGGCTACACCTTC.

The rearrangement links TRBV6-2 or TRBV6-3 to TRBJ2-7, with 11 bases that match TRBD1. J was trimmed by 0 bases and V by 8 bases; bases with no gene match: 6. This CDR3 spans 15 amino acids. The V gene's germline CDR1 is MNHEY and CDR2 SVGEGT. In nucleotides, the CDR3 is TGTGCCAGCGGGGGACAGGGGGTTCCCTCCTACGAGCAGTACTTC. Encoded protein: CASGGQGVPSYEQYF.

The chain combines TRBV20-1 with TRBJ2-3; the D is unclear. Trimming pared 2 bases from V and 4 bases from J, leaving 16 bases between. The V gene's germline CDR1 is DFQATT and CDR2 SNEGSKA (reference sequence). This CDR3 is built from 15 residues. CDR3 nucleotide sequence: TGCAGTGCTAGACGCGCCGCGGTTATCGCAGATACGCAGTATTTT. Residues: CSARRAAVIADTQYF.

V usage is TRBV7-2 and J usage is TRBJ1-6, with unresolved D. Germline V lookup: CDR1 SGHTA, CDR2 FQGNSA. The V end lost 5 bases, the J end lost 3 bases, and 5 bases lay between the germline ends. The CDR3 contains 13 residues. The CDR3 here is CASSPLYNSPLHF. CDR3 bases: TGTGCCAGCAGCCCGCTCTATAATTCACCCCTCCACTTT.

This clonotype has a handful of counts. The rearrangement uses TRBV28 and TRBJ2-1, with D maybe TRBD1 (6 bases). CDR3 length: 16 amino acids. From germline, CDR1 is MDHEN and CDR2 SYDVKM. V was pared by 4 bases and J by 6 bases, with 19 bases between. CDR3 sequence: CASSSPGTNTSNEQFF. DNA for the CDR3: TGTGCCAGCAGTTCCCCCGGGACAAATACCTCCAATGAGCAGTTCTTC.

This clonotype was found a few times. The genes are TRBV28 and TRBJ2-1, with D hard to call. Deletions cut 3 bases from V and 6 bases from J, with 9 bases between. CDR3 length: 13 residues. CDR1 and CDR2 from the germline V gene are MDHEN and SYDVKM. The DNA for the CDR3 is TGTGCCAGCAGTTTCCTGTATCTCAATGAGCAGTTCTTC. Protein: CASSFLYLNEQFF.